A single sample gave rise to the 32 T cell receptor beta chains below, sequenced in a study of T cells in women clearing cervical HPV infection (dated by TCRdb to the late 2010s). Libraries came from the immunoSEQ multiplex PCR assay. The source is immuneACCESS, and TCRdb retained only in-frame sequences with V and J called. Part of the clones is not carried over; for the studies checked, unresolved V genes explain less than half of this, and the remainder is unexplained. The sample table includes around 23,000 clones. The ten biggest clones cover roughly 24% of the sample. Sequences were obtained from blood buffy coat. Receptor source: a woman aged 18 to 75 with a cervical HPV16 infection that either progressed to CIN3+ or cleared (not recorded which).

On this clone itself: The read stops 3 residues short of the end of the CDR3; the missing end is completed from the germline J gene. The chain is built from TRBV10-3 and TRBJ2-1, with 12 bases that match TRBD1. Losses at the gene ends were 8 bases for V and 9 bases for J; bases not matched to a gene: 8. There are 14 residues in the CDR3. Germline-derived CDR1 and CDR2 are ENHRY and SYGVKD. The CDR3 here is CAIGDRGQVTEQFF. The sequenced CDR3 bases are TGTGCCATCGGGGACAGGGGGCAGGTTACTGAG.

The CDR3 sequence: CASTEDRAGDQPQHF. The DNA read from the CDR3 is TGTGCCAGCACCGAGGACAGGGCAGGGGATCAGCCC. V gene TRBV2 combines with J gene TRBJ1-5; TRBD1 matches at 8 bases. The read terminates 3 residues ahead of where the CDR3 ends, so the germline J gene completes it. Germline V gene lookup returns CDR1 SNHLY and CDR2 FYNNEI. CDR3 length: 15 amino acids. The V gene end was trimmed by 7 bases and the J gene end by 5 bases; junction bases not matched to a gene: 10.

Points on this clone: Read data end 3 residues before the CDR3 end; the end is taken from the germline J gene. J is TRBJ1-6 and V is TRBV4-1; perhaps TRBD1 as D (6 bases). Trimming left V 1 base short and J 6 bases short, with 16 bases between. This CDR3 contains 17 residues. CDR1 and CDR2 (germline): MGHRA, YSYEKL. CDR3 residues: CASSQAGHKILNSPLHF. The CDR3 DNA, read in part, is TGCGCCAGCAGCCAAGCGGGACACAAAATACTTAATTCACCC.

Note on this clone: The read terminates 3 residues before the CDR3 end, so the remaining end is supplied by the germline J gene. J is TRBJ1-2 and V is TRBV7-6; weak D call: TRBD1 (5 bases). Germline-derived CDR1 and CDR2 are SGHVS and FNYEAQ. Trimming stripped 2 bases from V and 4 bases from J, with 8 bases between. This CDR3 spans 13 amino acids. The sequenced CDR3 bases are TGTGCCAGCAGCTTACCAGGGTTCTATGGC. Translating gives CASSLPGFYG. In full, the CDR3 is CASSLPGFYGYTF.

Notes on this clone: An end of the junction does not agree with germline; a read error may underlie this. The CDR3 end is not reached by the read, which stops 3 residues before it; the germline J gene fills it in. V gene TRBV2 combines with J gene TRBJ2-2; TRBD1 matches 7 bases. The CDR3 loop spans 14 amino acids. CDR1 and CDR2 from the germline V gene are SNHLY and FYNNEI. This CDR3 reads CVSRDRPNTGELFF. The sequenced CDR3 bases are TGTGTCAGCCGGGACAGACCGAACACCGGGGAG.

With regard to this clone: The read ends 3 residues early relative to the CDR3; the germline J gene fills the gap. The V and J genes are TRBV19 and TRBJ2-3, with 8 bases lining up with TRBD2. CDR1 LNHDA and CDR2 SQIVND come from the germline V gene (reference sequence). The CDR3 has 14 amino acids. The J segment lost 3 bases and the V segment lost 9 bases, leaving 8 bases of the junction unmatched. The part of the CDR3 DNA that was read is TGTGCCAGCAGAAACGGGGGGGGGACAGATACG. Its translation: CASRNGGGTDT. The full CDR3 protein reads CASRNGGGTDTQYF.

Of note for this clone: The read terminates 3 residues ahead of where the CDR3 ends, so the germline J gene completes it. The rearrangement uses TRBV5-5 and TRBJ1-5; no clear D. Trimming stripped 4 bases from V and 4 bases from J, with 12 bases between. The CDR3 has 14 amino acids. The V gene's germline CDR1 is SGHKS and CDR2 YYEKEE (reference sequence). The CDR3 reads CASSQPGGNQPQHF. The covered CDR3 bases are TGTGCCAGCAGCCAACCTGGCGGGAATCAGCCC.

As to this clone: One end of the junction varies from germline; a read error may be responsible. The CDR3 end is not reached by the read, which stops 3 residues before it; the germline J gene fills it in. The identical CDR3 is also encoded by other nucleotide sequences in the sample. The V gene is TRBV29-1, the J gene TRBJ1-3, with 7 bases aligning to TRBD1. Germline values: CDR1 SQVTM, CDR2 ANQGSEA. The CDR3 is 15 amino acids. Partial CDR3 DNA: TGCAGCGTCAGGACAGGAGAAAACTCTGGAAACACA. Translated, it gives CSVRTGENSGNT. The complete CDR3 sequence is CSVRTGENSGNTIYF.

A note on this clone: The read ends 3 residues before the CDR3 terminus; that terminus is restored from the germline J gene. J is TRBJ2-5 and V is TRBV5-5; D remains ambiguous. The CDR3 length is 13 residues. CDR1 and CDR2 (germline): SGHKS, YYEKEE (reference sequence). Between the trimmed V and J ends, which lost 2 bases and 5 bases, there was a span of 10 bases. CDR3 DNA (partial): TGTGCCAGCAGCTTAGCCCCAAGCGAGACC. This gives the protein CASSLAPSET. The full-length CDR3 reads as CASSLAPSETQYF.

Regarding this clone: Sequencing ends 3 residues short of the CDR3 end; the germline J gene provides the rest. The J gene is TRBJ2-1, the V gene TRBV9; 7 nucleotides agree with TRBD2. Germline V gene data show CDR1 as SGDLS and CDR2 as YYNGEE. J gave up 6 bases and V 0 bases, and 15 bases lay outside the gene matches. The length of the CDR3 is 18 residues. The CDR3 loop is CASSVASGGGLKSNEQFF. The CDR3 bases that were read are TGTGCCAGCAGCGTAGCTTCTGGGGGGGGACTGAAGTCCAATGAG.

On this clone: The CDR3 end lies 3 residues beyond the end of the read and is filled in from the germline J gene. V is TRBV2 and J is TRBJ1-1, with D hard to call. The CDR3 spans 13 residues. CDR1 is SNHLY and CDR2 is FYNNEI in the germline V gene. The V end lost 0 bases, the J end lost 4 bases, and 6 bases lay between the germline ends. CDR3 DNA, as far as it was read: TGTGCCAGCAGTGAAGCGCGTAGCACTGAA. Translating it yields CASSEARSTE. The complete CDR3 protein is CASSEARSTEAFF. Looking up the rest from reference TRBV2 and TRBJ1-1 gives the full variable domain: EPEVTQTPSHQVTQMGQEVILRCVPISNHLYFYWYRQILGQKVEFLVSFYNNEISEKSEIFDDQFSVERPDGSNFTLKIRSTKLEDSAMYFCASSEARSTEAFFGQGTRLTVV.

Note on this clone: Sequencing ends 3 residues short of the CDR3 end; the germline J gene provides the rest. V usage is TRBV30 and J usage is TRBJ2-2; D remains ambiguous. Per the germline V gene, CDR1 is GTSNPN and CDR2 is SVGIG (reference sequence). CDR3 length equals 14 residues. Trimming cost V 7 bases and J 1 base, with 13 bases left between them. The CDR3 reads CASPPSQNTGELFF. The sequenced part of the CDR3 DNA is TGTGCCTCTCCTCCCTCACAGAACACCGGGGAG.

As to this clone: The CDR3 extends 3 residues past the end of the read, so its final part is completed from the germline J gene. The gene calls are TRBV20-1 and TRBJ2-7; 8 positions agree with TRBD2. The CDR3 consists of 15 residues. The trim removed 3 bases at V and 3 bases at J, leaving 10 bases unmatched. Germline V lookup: CDR1 DFQATT, CDR2 SNEGSKA (reference sequence). The CDR3 DNA, read in part, is TGCAGTGCTAGTCCAGCGGGAGAGCGTATCTACGAG. This codes for CSASPAGERIYE. The whole CDR3 sequence is CSASPAGERIYEQYF.

Points on this clone: The read terminates 3 residues before the CDR3 end, so the remaining end is supplied by the germline J gene. The genes are TRBV5-1 and TRBJ2-6; possible D gene TRBD1, 6 bases. The CDR3 spans 17 residues. CDR1 is SGHRS, CDR2 YFSETQ, per germline. The germline V and J ends were trimmed by 4 bases and 2 bases, with 16 bases remaining between them. This CDR3 is CASSPGTMRTGANVLTF. The DNA read from the CDR3 is TGCGCCAGCAGCCCCGGGACAATGCGCACTGGGGCCAACGTC.

About this clone itself: The CDR3 end falls 3 residues outside the read, so it is completed with the germline J gene. The rearrangement uses TRBV5-1 and TRBJ1-3; TRBD1 aligns across 7 bases. Germline CDR1 reads SGHRS; CDR2 reads YFSETQ. CDR3 length: 16 residues. The V gene end was trimmed by 3 bases and the J gene end by 4 bases; junction bases not matched to a gene: 10. CDR3 bases read: TGCGCCAGCAGCTGGGACAGCTTAGTGGCAGGAAACACC. Translation gives CASSWDSLVAGNT. The CDR3 reads in full as CASSWDSLVAGNTIYF.

To note about this clone: Coverage ceases 3 residues before the CDR3 finishes, and the germline J gene fills in the end. This chain uses TRBV11-2 with TRBJ2-5; D is unresolved. The germline V and J ends were trimmed by 1 base and 1 base, with 4 bases remaining between them. Germline V gives CDR1 SGHAT, CDR2 FQNNGV. This CDR3 is built from 13 residues. Partial CDR3 DNA: TGTGCCAGCAGCTTAGGCAGCCAAGAGACC. This encodes CASSLGSQET. The complete CDR3 sequence is CASSLGSQETQYF.

Worth noting for this clone: Read data end 3 residues before the CDR3 end; the end is taken from the germline J gene. The chain employs TRBV19 and TRBJ1-5, with 7 bases that match TRBD1. After removal of 6 bases from V and 0 bases from J, the junction contained 5 bases not matched to a gene. This CDR3 region has 15 residues. Germline V gene data show CDR1 as LNHDA and CDR2 as SQIVND (reference sequence). The CDR3 is CASRTRDSSNQPQHF. CDR3 DNA (partial): TGTGCCAGTAGGACAAGGGACAGTAGCAATCAGCCC.

About this clone itself: Read data end 3 residues before the CDR3 end; the end is taken from the germline J gene. This rearrangement joins TRBV16 to TRBJ2-4; TRBD1 aligns across 8 bases. The J segment lost 7 bases and the V segment lost 4 bases, leaving 6 bases of the junction unmatched. CDR1 KGHSY and CDR2 FQNENV come from the germline V gene. The CDR3 is made up of 14 amino acids. CDR3 amino acids: CASSLRTGTNIQYF. The covered CDR3 bases are TGTGCCAGCAGCCTACGGACAGGGACTAACATT.

CDR3 region: CSAGGGYNEQFF. The DNA read from the CDR3 is TGCAGCGCCGGCGGGGGGTACAATGAG. This chain joins TRBV29-1 and TRBJ2-1, with TRBD2 matching 8 bases. The CDR3 extends 3 residues past the end of the read, so its final part is completed from the germline J gene. This CDR3 has 12 amino acids. The V gene's germline CDR1 is SQVTM and CDR2 ANQGSEA. With 7 bases clipped from V and 4 bases from J, the junction kept 3 bases outside the gene matches.

Concerning this clone: The read ends 3 residues before the CDR3 terminus; that terminus is restored from the germline J gene. The V call is TRBV27, the J call TRBJ2-7; D possibly corresponds to TRBD1 (6 bases). This CDR3 is 15 amino acids long. V was trimmed by 3 bases and J by 3 bases, leaving 15 bases between them. In germline, CDR1 is MNHEY, CDR2 SMNVEV (reference sequence). CDR3 loop: CASSFKGESFYEQYF. The DNA read from the CDR3 is TGTGCCAGCAGTTTTAAGGGGGAGAGTTTCTACGAG.

As to this clone: At one end, the junction sequence differs from germline, possibly due to a read error. The CDR3 goes on 3 residues after the read ends, and that part is filled in from the germline J gene. The chain has TRBV7-8 and TRBJ2-2, with 8 bases identical to TRBD1. Germline V gene sequence: CDR1 SGHVS, CDR2 FQNEAQ. This CDR3 is built from 16 residues. CDR3 in amino acids: CAGRRGQEKGNGELFF. The part of the CDR3 DNA that was read is TGTGCCGGCAGGAGGGGACAGGAAAAAGGAAACGGGGAG. The full variable domain, rest sourced from reference TRBV7-8 and TRBJ2-2, is GAGVSQSPRYKVAKRGQDVALRCDPISGHVSLFWYQQALGQGPEFLTYFQNEAQLDKSGLPSDRFFAERPEGSVSTLKIQRTQQEDSAVYLCAGRRGQEKGNGELFFGEGSRLTVL.

About this clone itself: The observed sequence ends 3 residues before the CDR3 terminus, with the missing tail filled in from the germline J gene. The chain links TRBV6-1 to TRBJ2-2; TRBD1 matches 7 bases. CDR3 length equals 13 residues. Germline CDR1 is MNHNS and CDR2 is SASEGT. Here the CDR3 reads CASSADRVSPLFF. The DNA read from the CDR3 is TGTGCCAGCAGTGCAGACAGGGTTTCACCG.

With regard to this clone: Read coverage stops 3 residues before the CDR3 terminus; the germline J gene supplies the remainder. The rearrangement links TRBV6-2 or TRBV6-3 to TRBJ2-6; unclear D gene. V was clipped by 2 bases and J by 0 bases, with 8 bases between them. The CDR3 length is 16 residues. Germline CDR1 is MNHEY and CDR2 is SVGEGT. Partial CDR3 DNA: TGTGCCAGCAGTTACCTTGAGCCCTCTGGGGCCAACGTC. This gives the protein CASSYLEPSGANV. The entire CDR3 protein is CASSYLEPSGANVLTF.

On this clone: With the read ending 3 residues before the CDR3 end, the germline J gene is used to fill in that end. This rearrangement joins TRBV4-1 to TRBJ2-7; D unresolved. The CDR3 has 14 residues. The germline V and J ends were trimmed by 2 bases and 5 bases, with 13 bases remaining between them. Per germline, CDR1 MGHRA and CDR2 YSYEKL. The CDR3 sequence is CASSQLVGLNEQYF. CDR3 DNA (partial): TGCGCCAGCAGCCAATTAGTGGGCCTTAACGAG.

The CDR3 sequence is CASSQRQAYYDTQYF. The sequenced CDR3 bases are TGTGCCAGCAGCCAAAGACAGGCATATTACGATACG. The V call is TRBV14, the J call TRBJ2-3, with D perhaps matching TRBD1 (6 bases). With the read ending 3 residues before the CDR3 end, the germline J gene is used to fill in that end. Germline CDR1 and CDR2: SGHDN and FVKESK. The CDR3 sequence is 15 residues long. V shed 2 bases and J shed 6 bases, with 15 bases lying between them.

In the case of this clone: From the germline J gene comes the end of the CDR3, since the read stops 3 residues before it. The rearrangement links TRBV20-1 to TRBJ1-4, with D uncertain. V dropped 6 bases and J dropped 7 bases, with 9 bases sitting between them. The CDR3 contains 11 residues. Germline V gene sequence: CDR1 DFQATT, CDR2 SNEGSKA (reference sequence). The part of the CDR3 DNA that was read is TGCAGTGCCTACTCCCGTGAAAAA. Its protein product is CSAYSREK. Given in full, the CDR3 is CSAYSREKLFF.

The sequenced CDR3 bases are TGTGCCAGCAGTGATGGGGGGGGGCCCACAGATACG. It translates to CASSDGGGPTDT. Given in full, the CDR3 is CASSDGGGPTDTQYF. The chain employs TRBV6-4 and TRBJ2-3; D possibly corresponds to TRBD2 (7 bases). The read finishes 3 residues shy of the CDR3 end, and the germline J gene is used to complete it. Germline CDR1 MRHNA, CDR2 SNTAGT. V lost 3 bases and J 2 bases, leaving 12 bases between the germline ends. The CDR3 runs to 15 residues.

As to this clone: Read sequence stops 3 residues before the CDR3 end, and the germline J gene provides the missing end. This chain links TRBV10-3 with TRBJ1-2, with D possibly matching TRBD1 (5 bases). This CDR3 contains 16 residues. CDR1 and CDR2 from the germline V gene are ENHRY and SYGVKD. The CDR3 DNA, read in part, is TGTGCCATCAGTCCCGGAGCGGGGGGGAACTCCTACGAC. Translated: CAISPGAGGNSYD. The CDR3, in full, reads CAISPGAGGNSYDYTF.

Concerning this clone: The read finishes 3 residues shy of the CDR3 end, and the germline J gene is used to complete it. The chain carries TRBV5-4 and TRBJ2-2, with a tentative D call TRBD1 (5 bases). The CDR3 totals 14 residues. Germline CDR1 reads SGHNT; CDR2 reads YYREEE (reference sequence). The CDR3 DNA, read in part, is TGTGCCAGCAGCTTGGGTAGGGGTGGTGAAAAG. Protein sequence: CASSLGRGGEK. The full CDR3 sequence reads CASSLGRGGEKLFF.

Comment on this clone: The CDR3 end falls 3 residues outside the read, so it is completed with the germline J gene. V usage is TRBV20-1 and J usage is TRBJ1-1; D possibly corresponds to TRBD1 (6 bases). Per the germline V gene, CDR1 is DFQATT and CDR2 is SNEGSKA (reference sequence). Trimming shortened V by 1 base and J by 4 bases, and 16 bases separated the two germline ends. This CDR3 comprises 15 residues. CDR3 bases read: TGCAGTGCTAGAGTTCCAGGGGTTGTTTCCACTGAA. Amino acid sequence: CSARVPGVVSTE. The entire CDR3 protein is CSARVPGVVSTEAFF.

Comment on this clone: Read coverage stops 3 residues before the CDR3 terminus; the germline J gene supplies the remainder. The V and J genes are TRBV30 and TRBJ1-4; tentative D call: TRBD1 (5 bases). Germline V lookup: CDR1 GTSNPN, CDR2 SVGIG (reference sequence). The CDR3 consists of 15 residues. The V gene lost 0 bases and the J gene lost 7 bases, with 15 bases spanning the gap. This CDR3 is CAWSVRLGGFEKLFF. Incomplete CDR3 DNA: TGTGCCTGGAGTGTACGGTTGGGGGGTTTTGAAAAA.

To note about this clone: The sequenced fragment ends 3 residues before the CDR3 boundary, so the rest is inferred from the germline J gene. Within the sample, other DNA sequences also encode this same CDR3. The chain combines TRBV30 with TRBJ1-3, with a weak D call TRBD1 (6 bases). V lost 3 bases and J 2 bases, leaving 14 bases between the germline ends. This CDR3 comprises 15 residues. The germline V gene has CDR1 GTSNPN and CDR2 SVGIG (reference sequence). Incomplete CDR3 DNA: TGTGCCTGGAGAAATAACAGGGTTACTGGAAACACC. It is translated as CAWRNNRVTGNT. The whole CDR3 reads CAWRNNRVTGNTIYF.